These 32 T cell receptor beta chains originate from one sample sequenced in a study of T cells in Graves' hyperthyroidism and ophthalmopathy. The investigators amplified TCR beta CDR3 regions from RNA transcripts. The HTBI primer set was used in a first-round RT-PCR of the TCR CDR3. TCRdb re-analysed the multiplex PCR reads in MiXCR, keeping a single row per CDR3 protein. In the table there are around 520,000 distinct CDR3 sequences, around 13% of which are singletons. The sequenced sample was blood. These receptors all come from a middle-aged woman with Graves' hyperthyroidism.

This clonotype was seen repeatedly, ten times or more. This chain uses TRBV2 with TRBJ2-3, with 9 bases fitting TRBD1. The germline CDR1 and CDR2 sequences are SNHLY and FYNNEI. This CDR3 contains 16 residues. J was trimmed by 1 base and V by 6 bases; bases with no gene match: 8. CDR3 sequence reads: CASSLDRGEGTDTQYF. DNA for the CDR3: TGTGCCAGCAGCCTAGACAGGGGGGAGGGCACAGATACGCAGTATTTT.

A few counts support this clonotype. The genes are TRBV24-1 and TRBJ2-7; no definite D call. V dropped 3 bases and J dropped 3 bases, with 5 bases sitting between them. This CDR3 is built from 12 residues. Germline loops: CDR1 KGHDR, CDR2 SFDVKD. The CDR3: CATSDPDYEQYF. The DNA for the CDR3 is TGTGCCACCAGTGATCCCGACTACGAGCAGTACTTC.

The chain is built from TRBV12-3 or TRBV12-4 and TRBJ2-7; D is unresolved. V was pared by 7 bases and J by 3 bases, with 10 bases between. This CDR3 region has 12 residues. The CDR3 sequence is CASTNVYYEQYF. The CDR3, as DNA: TGTGCCAGCACCAACGTGTACTACGAGCAGTACTTC.

This clonotype was seen at least ten times. This chain uses TRBV2 with TRBJ2-5; possible D gene TRBD1, 5 bases. The CDR3 loop spans 14 amino acids. Germline CDR1 and CDR2: SNHLY and FYNNEI. V lost 8 bases, J lost 2 bases, and 15 bases lay in between. The DNA of the CDR3 is TGTGCCAGCCGACCCAACCGACAGCAAGAGACCCAGTACTTC. It translates to CASRPNRQQETQYF.

The chain combines TRBV19 with TRBJ1-6; 7 bases are a match to TRBD1. V shed 2 bases, J shed 8 bases, and the junction held 6 bases outside the gene matches. The CDR3 spans 15 residues. The germline V gene encodes CDR1 LNHDA and CDR2 SQIVND (reference sequence). The CDR3 sequence: CASSIRQGGDSPLHF. In DNA form, the CDR3 reads TGTGCCAGTAGTATACGACAGGGCGGCGATTCACCCCTCCACTTT.

This chain connects TRBV6-5 to TRBJ2-3, with 13 bases that match TRBD2. The CDR3 totals 15 residues. V trimming: 10 bases; J trimming: 2 bases; junction bases outside the gene matches: 6. Germline loops: CDR1 MNHEY, CDR2 SVGAGI. CDR3 in amino acids: CATGLAGVTTDTQYF. CDR3 sequence (DNA): TGTGCCACAGGACTAGCGGGAGTAACCACAGATACGCAGTATTTT.

Many counts were recorded for this clonotype. The chain uses TRBV5-1 and TRBJ2-7, with TRBD1 as a possible D gene (6 bases). The CDR3 spans 15 residues. V lost 4 bases and J 4 bases, leaving 18 bases between the germline ends. Per the germline V gene, CDR1 is SGHRS and CDR2 is YFSETQ. As DNA, the CDR3 is TGCGCCAGCAGCCCGGACAGCCGATTTGAGTACGAGCAGTACTTC. Protein product: CASSPDSRFEYEQYF.

This clonotype came up many times. The chain is built from TRBV27 and TRBJ2-2; TRBD2 might be the D (5 bases). This CDR3 has 14 residues. Trimming cost V 6 bases and J 0 bases, with 8 bases left between them. CDR1 MNHEY and CDR2 SMNVEV come from the germline V gene (reference sequence). The CDR3 nucleotides read TGTGCCAGCAGCGAGGGTTCGAACACCGGGGAGCTGTTTTTT. Its protein product is CASSEGSNTGELFF.

This clonotype came up many times. The chain couples TRBV6-6 to TRBJ2-1; D not resolved. Looked up from germline, CDR1 is MNHNY and CDR2 is SVGAGI (reference sequence). V lost 0 bases and J lost 2, with 8 bases in between. The CDR3 covers 15 residues. CDR3 protein: CASSYSPGAYNEQFF. In DNA, the CDR3 is TGTGCCAGCAGTTACTCGCCTGGAGCCTACAATGAGCAGTTCTTC.

Only a few counts were recorded for this clonotype. The V call is TRBV2, the J call TRBJ2-3; 7 positions match TRBD2. V was pared by 7 bases and J by 6 bases, with 13 bases of the junction left unmatched. The CDR3 length is 15 residues. Germline values: CDR1 SNHLY, CDR2 FYNNEI. The CDR3 spells CASKPSGMVKDTQYF. DNA of the CDR3: TGTGCCAGCAAGCCAAGCGGGATGGTTAAGGATACGCAGTATTTT. Using reference TRBV2 and TRBJ2-3 for the parts outside the CDR3, the full variable domain is EPEVTQTPSHQVTQMGQEVILRCVPISNHLYFYWYRQILGQKVEFLVSFYNNEISEKSEIFDDQFSVERPDGSNFTLKIRSTKLEDSAMYFCASKPSGMVKDTQYFGPGTRLTVL.

The V gene is TRBV12-3 or TRBV12-4, the J gene TRBJ1-2; D gene uncertain. There are 14 residues in the CDR3. The V gene lost 6 bases and the J gene lost 4 bases, with 15 bases spanning the gap. The chain's CDR3 is CASSRTPEIYGYTF. In DNA, the CDR3 is TGTGCCAGCAGCCGAACCCCAGAAATCTATGGCTACACCTTC.

The J gene is TRBJ2-3, the V gene TRBV19; D uncertain. Germline V gene data show CDR1 as LNHDA and CDR2 as SQIVND (reference sequence). Trimming took off 3 bases at V and 6 bases at J, with 13 bases between the two ends. This CDR3 has 14 amino acids. CDR3 region: CASSMGYFADTQYF. The CDR3 coding sequence is TGTGCCAGTAGTATGGGGTATTTTGCGGATACGCAGTATTTT. Supplemented by reference TRBV19 and TRBJ2-3, the full variable domain reads DGGITQSPKYLFRKEGQNVTLSCEQNLNHDAMYWYRQDPGQGLRLIYYSQIVNDFQKGDIAEGYSVSREKKESFPLTVTSAQKNPTAFYLCASSMGYFADTQYFGPGTRLTVL.

This chain uses TRBV2 with TRBJ1-2; 10 bases agree with TRBD1. V lost 7 bases, J lost 0 bases, and 5 bases stayed unmatched. Germline V gene lookup returns CDR1 SNHLY and CDR2 FYNNEI. This CDR3 has 15 residues. CDR3 region: CASTTGQGANYGYTF. The DNA of the CDR3 is TGTGCCAGCACAACAGGACAGGGGGCTAACTATGGCTACACCTTC. Full variable domain (missing parts from reference TRBV2 and TRBJ1-2): EPEVTQTPSHQVTQMGQEVILRCVPISNHLYFYWYRQILGQKVEFLVSFYNNEISEKSEIFDDQFSVERPDGSNFTLKIRSTKLEDSAMYFCASTTGQGANYGYTFGSGTRLTVV.

V and J are TRBV7-9 and TRBJ2-3; 8 bases are a match to TRBD1. CDR1 and CDR2 (germline): SEHNR, FQNEAQ (reference sequence). With 5 bases clipped from V and 6 bases from J, the junction kept 7 bases outside the gene matches. This CDR3 has 14 amino acids. For the CDR3, the DNA is TGTGCCAGCAGCCGAGCAGGGGGCGAGGATACGCAGTATTTT. Its translation: CASSRAGGEDTQYF.

This clonotype appeared a few times. The chain joins TRBV9 to TRBJ2-7; TRBD2 agrees at 11 bases. Trimming cost V 0 bases and J 0 bases; bases outside gene matches: 5. This CDR3 is built from 17 residues. CDR1 SGDLS and CDR2 YYNGEE come from the germline V gene. CDR3 amino acids: CASSVAAGLADSYEQYF. In DNA form, the CDR3 reads TGTGCCAGCAGCGTAGCCGCGGGACTAGCGGACTCCTACGAGCAGTACTTC.

This clonotype was counted many times. The chain couples TRBV19 to TRBJ2-1; 9 nucleotides match TRBD2. From germline, CDR1 is LNHDA and CDR2 SQIVND (reference sequence). The CDR3 sequence is 14 residues long. J was trimmed by 3 bases and V by 7 bases; bases with no gene match: 4. The CDR3 bases are TGTGCCAGTAAGGCGGGAGGGAACTACAATGAGCAGTTCTTC. It is translated as CASKAGGNYNEQFF.

This clonotype was recorded at least ten times. This rearrangement joins TRBV30 to TRBJ2-7, with D possibly being TRBD1 (8 bases). The V gene's germline CDR1 is GTSNPN and CDR2 SVGIG (reference sequence). This CDR3 contains 14 residues. With 2 bases removed from V and 3 bases from J, the gap between germline ends came to 14 bases. The CDR3 spells CAWSSGTGFYEQYF. For the CDR3, the DNA is TGTGCCTGGAGTAGCGGGACAGGCTTCTACGAGCAGTACTTC.

The table lists this clonotype with many counts. V usage is TRBV6-2 or TRBV6-3 and J usage is TRBJ2-7; 8 nucleotides match TRBD2. This CDR3 is built from 15 residues. Germline loops: CDR1 MNHEY, CDR2 SVGEGT. The trim removed 6 bases at V and 4 bases at J, leaving 11 bases unmatched. The CDR3 reads CASRQAGTGGYEQYF. In DNA, the CDR3 is TGTGCCAGCAGGCAGGCCGGGACGGGAGGGTACGAGCAGTACTTC.

V is TRBV10-3 and J is TRBJ2-7; D not resolved. The CDR3 is 11 amino acids. Germline loops: CDR1 ENHRY, CDR2 SYGVKD. V was pared by 2 bases and J by 4 bases, with 3 bases between. CDR3 sequence: CAISEQYEQYF. The CDR3 bases are TGTGCCATCAGTGAGCAGTACGAGCAGTACTTC.

V is TRBV19 and J is TRBJ2-1; D uncertain. Germline V gives CDR1 LNHDA, CDR2 SQIVND (reference sequence). V shed 7 bases and J shed 5 bases, with 12 bases lying between them. The CDR3 totals 13 residues. The CDR3 is CASNEREDNEQFF. In DNA, the CDR3 is TGTGCCAGTAACGAGAGAGAGGACAATGAGCAGTTCTTC.

This clonotype was detected many times. V is TRBV3-1 and J is TRBJ1-1; D might be TRBD1 (6 bases). The germline V gene has CDR1 LGHDT and CDR2 YNNKEL (reference sequence). The CDR3 has 13 residues. Trimming took off 1 base at V and 4 bases at J, with 7 bases between the two ends. In nucleotides, the CDR3 is TGTGCCAGCAGCCAAGTGGACAGCACTGAAGCTTTCTTT. Its translation: CASSQVDSTEAFF.

This clonotype has a count of ten or more. This chain uses TRBV30 with TRBJ2-7; 11 bases map to TRBD1. Germline loops: CDR1 GTSNPN, CDR2 SVGIG (reference sequence). CDR3 size: 14 residues. V was pared by 2 bases and J by 4 bases, with 4 bases of the junction left unmatched. CDR3 protein: CAWSRGQGAYEQYF. The CDR3, as DNA: TGTGCCTGGAGTCGAGGACAGGGGGCATACGAGCAGTACTTC. The whole variable domain, filled in from reference TRBV30 and TRBJ2-7, reads SQTIHQWPATLVQPVGSPLSLECTVEGTSNPNLYWYRQAAGRGLQLLFYSVGIGQISSEVPQNLSASRPQDRQFILSSKKLLLSDSGFYLCAWSRGQGAYEQYFGPGTRLTVT.

This clonotype was seen ten or more times. The chain employs TRBV12-3 or TRBV12-4 and TRBJ2-7; a possible D gene is TRBD2 (6 bases). V was pared by 3 bases and J by 2 bases, with 17 bases between. The CDR3 spans 16 residues. The CDR3 protein is CASSFLVRGGAYEQYF. The CDR3 DNA reads as TGTGCCAGCAGTTTTTTGGTGCGGGGCGGAGCCTACGAGCAGTACTTC.

This clonotype was seen many times. The chain employs TRBV3-1 and TRBJ2-3; unclear D gene. CDR1 is LGHDT and CDR2 is YNNKEL in the germline V gene (reference sequence). The CDR3 runs 11 residues. V lost 3 bases and J lost 5, with 3 bases in between. This CDR3 is CASSQKDTQYF. For the CDR3, the DNA is TGTGCCAGCAGCCAGAAAGATACGCAGTATTTT.

This clonotype was detected ten times or more. This chain uses TRBV2 with TRBJ2-3, with D unclear. With 6 bases removed from V and 0 bases from J, the gap between germline ends came to 4 bases. Germline lookup yields CDR1 SNHLY and CDR2 FYNNEI. This CDR3 is built from 12 residues. CDR3 amino acids: CASRGSTDTQYF. In DNA form, the CDR3 reads TGTGCCAGCAGAGGTAGCACAGATACGCAGTATTTT.

At least ten counts were recorded for this clonotype. The rearrangement joins TRBV28 to TRBJ2-3; tentative D call: TRBD2 (6 bases). This CDR3 is 16 amino acids long. Germline values: CDR1 MDHEN, CDR2 SYDVKM. V was pared by 3 bases and J by 4 bases, with 17 bases between. The CDR3 is CASSFIGQGGADTQYF. The CDR3 bases are TGTGCCAGCAGTTTTATTGGGCAGGGAGGCGCAGATACGCAGTATTTT.

The chain uses TRBV5-1 and TRBJ2-1; perhaps D is TRBD1 or TRBD2 (5 bases each). V was trimmed by 5 bases and J by 9 bases, leaving 12 bases between them. The CDR3 spans 12 residues. Germline values: CDR1 SGHRS, CDR2 YFSETQ. CDR3 region: CASRSVGAEQFF. The CDR3 coding sequence is TGCGCCAGCAGGTCGGTCGGGGCTGAGCAGTTCTTC. Variable domain in full (rest from reference TRBV5-1 and TRBJ2-1): KAGVTQTPRYLIKTRGQQVTLSCSPISGHRSVSWYQQTPGQGLQFLFEYFSETQRNKGNFPGRFSGRQFSNSRSEMNVSTLELGDSALYLCASRSVGAEQFFGPGTRLTVL.

In its sample, this clonotype was seen a few times. The DNA for the CDR3 is TGTGCCAGCAGCCACGACCGACAGTTCTCCTACAATGAGCAGTTCTTC. Translated, it gives CASSHDRQFSYNEQFF. V is TRBV7-9 and J is TRBJ2-1; TRBD1 is a possible D gene (5 bases). Trimming removed 5 bases from V and 0 bases from J, with 14 bases in between. This CDR3 is 16 amino acids long. Germline V gene lookup returns CDR1 SEHNR and CDR2 FQNEAQ (reference sequence).

This clonotype was counted at least ten times. The rearrangement joins TRBV18 to TRBJ2-5, with D uncertain. The CDR3 covers 14 residues. The V end lost 0 bases, the J end lost 7 bases, and 12 bases lay between the germline ends. Per germline, CDR1 KGHSH and CDR2 LQKENI. CDR3 residues: CASSPPSLPGTQYF. The CDR3, as DNA: TGTGCCAGCTCACCACCGTCCCTGCCTGGGACCCAGTACTTC.

This clonotype was detected a few times. The V and J genes are TRBV11-2 and TRBJ2-6; either TRBD1 or TRBD2 may fit D (5 bases each). This CDR3 comprises 19 residues. Germline V gives CDR1 SGHAT, CDR2 FQNNGV. V was pared by 6 bases and J by 1 base, with 22 bases between. CDR3 region: CASRPVGTVRASGANVLTF. The CDR3 region has the DNA TGTGCCAGCAGGCCCGTTGGGACGGTTCGTGCGTCTGGGGCCAACGTCCTGACTTTC. Drawing the rest from reference TRBV11-2 and TRBJ2-6, the complete variable domain is EAGVAQSPRYKIIEKRQSVAFWCNPISGHATLYWYQQILGQGPKLLIQFQNNGVVDDSQLPKDRFSAERLKGVDSTLKIQPAKLEDSAVYLCASRPVGTVRASGANVLTFGAGSRLTVL.

The genes are TRBV18 and TRBJ1-2; D may be TRBD1 (5 bases). The CDR3 spans 16 residues. Germline-derived CDR1 and CDR2 are KGHSH and LQKENI. The germline V and J ends were trimmed by 3 bases and 2 bases, with 16 bases remaining between them. The CDR3 nucleotides are TGTGCCAGCTCACCCTCTTTGGACACGTCAAACTATGGCTACACCTTC. It encodes CASSPSLDTSNYGYTF.

This clonotype has a count of ten or more. V and J are TRBV20-1 and TRBJ2-1; D tentatively fits TRBD1 or TRBD2 (5 bases each). V lost 6 bases, J lost 6 bases, and 15 bases lay in between. Per germline, CDR1 DFQATT and CDR2 SNEGSKA (reference sequence). The CDR3 sequence is 13 residues long. CDR3 nucleotide sequence: TGCAGTGCCATCCGTTTCGGGGCCAATGAGCAGTTCTTC. Translating gives CSAIRFGANEQFF.